Described below is a single TCR beta chain sequence and its context. Its antigen is unidentified. This sample is drawn from a study of siplizumab effects on memory and regulatory T cells. Overall study findings and caveats: Naive T cells looked more diverse than memory cells and looked like major alloresponse contributors.

Sequencing was performed with immunoSEQ multiplex PCR; in TCRdb, only in-frame clones are kept and a portion is missing. The data hold 50,000 to 75,000 clones, with around 96% observed a single time. CDR3 length: 14 residues. Germline V gene data show CDR1 as GTSNPN and CDR2 as SVGIG (reference sequence). The sequence came from a human donor in good health. Specimen: naive CD8+ T cells sorted from blood. V usage is TRBV30 and J usage is TRBJ2-5; 8 nucleotides line up with TRBD2. Written as DNA, the CDR3 is TGTGTATTACGCGGGGGGCCGACGGGGGAGACCCAGTACTTC. Translated: CVLRGGPTGETQYF. Together with reference TRBV30 and TRBJ2-5, the CDR3 gives the full variable domain: SQTIHQWPATLVQPVGSPLSLECTVEGTSNPNLYWYRQAAGRGLQLLFYSVGIGQISSEVPQNLSASRPQDRQFILSSKKLLLSDSGFYLCVLRGGPTGETQYFGPGTRLLVL.